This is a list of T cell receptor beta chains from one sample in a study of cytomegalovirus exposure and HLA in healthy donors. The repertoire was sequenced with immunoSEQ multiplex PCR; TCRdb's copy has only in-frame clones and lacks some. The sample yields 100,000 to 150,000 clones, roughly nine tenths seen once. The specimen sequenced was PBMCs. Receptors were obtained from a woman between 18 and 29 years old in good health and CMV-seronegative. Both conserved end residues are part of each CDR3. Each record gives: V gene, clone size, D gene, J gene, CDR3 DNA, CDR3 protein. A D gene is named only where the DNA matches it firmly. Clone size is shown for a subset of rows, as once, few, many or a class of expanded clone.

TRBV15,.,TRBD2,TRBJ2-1,TGTGCCACCAGCAGAGGGCTAGCGGGGGAAAACAATGAGCAGTTCTTC,CATSRGLAGENNEQFF
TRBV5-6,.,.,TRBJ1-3,TGTGCCAGCAGCCCCCTCGGGGGGCGTTCTGGAAACACCATATATTTT,CASSPLGGRSGNTIYF
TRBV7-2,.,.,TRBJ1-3,TGTGCCAGCAGCTTAGTTGCGGGTTTGGCGGGAAACACCATATATTTT,CASSLVAGLAGNTIYF
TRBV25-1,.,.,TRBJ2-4,TGTGCCAGCAGGGGGACTTCGTTCCTAGCCAAAAACATTCAGTACTTC,CASRGTSFLAKNIQYF
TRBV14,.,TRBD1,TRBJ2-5,TGTGCCAGCAGCCAATTCCGGGACAGGCCCCGGGAGACCCAGTACTTC,CASSQFRDRPRETQYF
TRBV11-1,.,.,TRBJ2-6,TGTGCCAGCAGCTTAGGTCGGGGGGCGGTCGGGGCCAACGTCCTGACTTTC,CASSLGRGAVGANVLTF
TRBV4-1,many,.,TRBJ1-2,TGCGCCAGCAGCCAAGCAACAGGAATCTATGGCTACACCTTC,CASSQATGIYGYTF
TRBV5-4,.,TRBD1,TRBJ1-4,TGTGCCAGCAGCTCGGGACAGGGAGGGGGTGAAAAACTGTTTTTT,CASSSGQGGGEKLFF
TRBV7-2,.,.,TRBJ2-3,TGTGCCAGCAGCTTATTGCGGGGTCTCACCTCAGATACGCAGTATTTT,CASSLLRGLTSDTQYF
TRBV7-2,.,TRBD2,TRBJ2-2,TGTGCCAGCAGCCCTAACCGCGGGGGGGCATACGGGGAGCTGTTTTTT,CASSPNRGGAYGELFF
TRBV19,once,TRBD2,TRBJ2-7,TGTGCCAGTAGGTCGGGACTAGCGGACTCCTACGAGCAGTACTTC,CASRSGLADSYEQYF
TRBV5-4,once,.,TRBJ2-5,TGTGCCAGCAGCTTGGCTCAGGGTCAAGAGACCCAGTACTTC,CASSLAQGQETQYF
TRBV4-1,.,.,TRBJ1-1,TGCGCCAGCAGCCAAGTCATAGACTGGGGAGGGCATGGGACTGAAGCTTTCTTT,CASSQVIDWGGHGTEAFF
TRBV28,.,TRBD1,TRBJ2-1,TGTGCCAGCAGCACCGGGACAGGACGCAATGAGCAGTTCTTC,CASSTGTGRNEQFF
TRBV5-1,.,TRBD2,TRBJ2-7,TGCGCCAGCAGCATAGCGAGCGGGAACTCCTACGAGCAGTACTTC,CASSIASGNSYEQYF
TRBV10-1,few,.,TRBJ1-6,TGCGCCAGCAGTGGAAACAGGGAAAATTCACCCCTCCACTTT,CASSGNRENSPLHF
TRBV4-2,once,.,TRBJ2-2,TGTGCCAGCAGCCAAGATCCCCAAACCGGGGAGCTGTTTTTT,CASSQDPQTGELFF
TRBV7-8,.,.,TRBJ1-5,TGTGCCAGCAGCCTAAGAGATGGGGGGACTAATCAGCCCCAGCATTTT,CASSLRDGGTNQPQHF
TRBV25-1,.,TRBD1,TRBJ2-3,TGTGCCAGCAGTGGATACAGGGGGCAACGGGGCACAGATACGCAGTATTTT,CASSGYRGQRGTDTQYF
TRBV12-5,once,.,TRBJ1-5,TGTGCTAGTGGTCCGCGGGGGGTGGGAAATCAGCCCCAGCATTTT,CASGPRGVGNQPQHF
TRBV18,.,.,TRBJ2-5,TGTGCCAGCGCAAACAGCCAAGAGACCCAGTACTTC,CASANSQETQYF
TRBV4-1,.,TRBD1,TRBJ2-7,TGCGCCAGCAGCCCCACCGGGACAGGGACCTACGAGCAGTACTTC,CASSPTGTGTYEQYF
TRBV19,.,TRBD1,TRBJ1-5,TGTGCCAGTAGACCGACAGGGGTTTATGAGAATAAACTCAATCAGCCCCAGCATTTT,CASRPTGVYENKLNQPQHF
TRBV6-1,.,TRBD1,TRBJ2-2,TGTGCCAGCAGCCGGGACAGGAACACCGGGGAGCTGTTTTTT,CASSRDRNTGELFF
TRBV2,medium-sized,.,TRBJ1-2,TGTGCCAGCAGTGATACGGCAGGCTATGGCTACACCTTC,CASSDTAGYGYTF
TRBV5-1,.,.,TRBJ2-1,TGCGCCAGCAGCTTGCCGGGTGAGGGGGTTTTTAAGTTCTTC,CASSLPGEGVFKFF
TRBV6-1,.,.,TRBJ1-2,TGTGCCAGCTGGACACCCCCTGAACCCTACACCTTC,CASWTPPEPYTF
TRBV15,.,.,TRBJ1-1,TGTGCCACCAGCAGGGGATGGGAGGCTGAAGCTTTCTTT,CATSRGWEAEAFF
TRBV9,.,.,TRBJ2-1,TGTGCCAGCAGCGTAGAAGGCAGAGGATTCATTAATGAGCAGTTCTTC,CASSVEGRGFINEQFF
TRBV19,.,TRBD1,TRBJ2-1,TGTGCCAGTAATTCACCGACCGGGACAGGGTTAAATGAGCAGTTCTTC,CASNSPTGTGLNEQFF
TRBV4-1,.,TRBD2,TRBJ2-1,TGCGCCAGCAGCCCTGGTTTAGCGGGGTACTACAATGAGCAGTTCTTC,CASSPGLAGYYNEQFF
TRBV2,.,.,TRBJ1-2,TGTGCCAGCAGTGACGGAGTCTACTATGGCTACACCTTC,CASSDGVYYGYTF
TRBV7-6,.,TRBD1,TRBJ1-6,TGTGCCAGCAGCAAAACAACAGGGGGCGCACGTCGGAATTCACCCCTCCACTTT,CASSKTTGGARRNSPLHF
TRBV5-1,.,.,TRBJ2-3,TGCGCCAGCAGAGACACTAGAGCCCCAGGTGTTACGCAGTATTTT,CASRDTRAPGVTQYF
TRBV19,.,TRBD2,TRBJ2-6,TGTGCCAGTAGACAGGGACTAGCGGGTTTCTCTGGGGCCAACGTCCTGACTTTC,CASRQGLAGFSGANVLTF
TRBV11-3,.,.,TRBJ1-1,TGTGCCAGCAGCTTAGTTTCCGGCACTGAAGCTTTCTTT,CASSLVSGTEAFF